The clone carrying this T cell receptor beta chain was seen at least ten times. Antigen specificity is unknown. A second PCR of 7 to 11 cycles used a sample-barcoded 5' primer and a J-beta primer mix. From the 5' RACE reads, TCRdb called clonotypes with MiXCR, one entry per CDR3 protein. The repertoire consists of more than 800,000 distinct CDR3 sequences, with under 30% occurring once and the leading ten covering around 15%. This record belongs to a study of blood T cells in healthy people across ages. General observations from the study: In older individuals, TCR beta diversity per million T cells was lower, falling roughly linearly with age.

Germline lookup yields CDR1 SNHLY and CDR2 FYNNEI. CDR3 length: 13 amino acids. V lost 5 bases to trimming and J lost 9 bases, with 16 bases between them. The material sequenced was blood. The V call is TRBV2, the J call TRBJ2-5, with D uncertain. The TCR sequence derives from an elderly woman in good health. In nucleotides, the CDR3 is TGTGCCAGCAGTCTCCGACAAGTTCAGGCCCAGTACTTC. It codes for CASSLRQVQAQYF.